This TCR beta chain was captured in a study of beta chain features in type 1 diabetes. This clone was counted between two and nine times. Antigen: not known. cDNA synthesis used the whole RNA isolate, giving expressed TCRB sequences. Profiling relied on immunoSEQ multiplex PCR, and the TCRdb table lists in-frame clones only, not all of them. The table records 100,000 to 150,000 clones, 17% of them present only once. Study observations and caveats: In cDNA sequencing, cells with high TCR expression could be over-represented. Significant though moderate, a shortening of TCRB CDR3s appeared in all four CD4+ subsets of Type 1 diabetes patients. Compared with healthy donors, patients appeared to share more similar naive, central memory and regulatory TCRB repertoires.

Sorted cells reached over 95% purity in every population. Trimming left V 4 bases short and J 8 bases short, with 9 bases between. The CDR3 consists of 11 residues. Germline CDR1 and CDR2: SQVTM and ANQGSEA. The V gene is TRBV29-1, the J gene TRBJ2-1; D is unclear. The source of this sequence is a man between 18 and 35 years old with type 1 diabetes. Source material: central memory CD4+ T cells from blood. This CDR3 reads CSVVSWDEQFF. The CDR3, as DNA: TGCAGCGTTGTATCGTGGGATGAGCAGTTCTTC.